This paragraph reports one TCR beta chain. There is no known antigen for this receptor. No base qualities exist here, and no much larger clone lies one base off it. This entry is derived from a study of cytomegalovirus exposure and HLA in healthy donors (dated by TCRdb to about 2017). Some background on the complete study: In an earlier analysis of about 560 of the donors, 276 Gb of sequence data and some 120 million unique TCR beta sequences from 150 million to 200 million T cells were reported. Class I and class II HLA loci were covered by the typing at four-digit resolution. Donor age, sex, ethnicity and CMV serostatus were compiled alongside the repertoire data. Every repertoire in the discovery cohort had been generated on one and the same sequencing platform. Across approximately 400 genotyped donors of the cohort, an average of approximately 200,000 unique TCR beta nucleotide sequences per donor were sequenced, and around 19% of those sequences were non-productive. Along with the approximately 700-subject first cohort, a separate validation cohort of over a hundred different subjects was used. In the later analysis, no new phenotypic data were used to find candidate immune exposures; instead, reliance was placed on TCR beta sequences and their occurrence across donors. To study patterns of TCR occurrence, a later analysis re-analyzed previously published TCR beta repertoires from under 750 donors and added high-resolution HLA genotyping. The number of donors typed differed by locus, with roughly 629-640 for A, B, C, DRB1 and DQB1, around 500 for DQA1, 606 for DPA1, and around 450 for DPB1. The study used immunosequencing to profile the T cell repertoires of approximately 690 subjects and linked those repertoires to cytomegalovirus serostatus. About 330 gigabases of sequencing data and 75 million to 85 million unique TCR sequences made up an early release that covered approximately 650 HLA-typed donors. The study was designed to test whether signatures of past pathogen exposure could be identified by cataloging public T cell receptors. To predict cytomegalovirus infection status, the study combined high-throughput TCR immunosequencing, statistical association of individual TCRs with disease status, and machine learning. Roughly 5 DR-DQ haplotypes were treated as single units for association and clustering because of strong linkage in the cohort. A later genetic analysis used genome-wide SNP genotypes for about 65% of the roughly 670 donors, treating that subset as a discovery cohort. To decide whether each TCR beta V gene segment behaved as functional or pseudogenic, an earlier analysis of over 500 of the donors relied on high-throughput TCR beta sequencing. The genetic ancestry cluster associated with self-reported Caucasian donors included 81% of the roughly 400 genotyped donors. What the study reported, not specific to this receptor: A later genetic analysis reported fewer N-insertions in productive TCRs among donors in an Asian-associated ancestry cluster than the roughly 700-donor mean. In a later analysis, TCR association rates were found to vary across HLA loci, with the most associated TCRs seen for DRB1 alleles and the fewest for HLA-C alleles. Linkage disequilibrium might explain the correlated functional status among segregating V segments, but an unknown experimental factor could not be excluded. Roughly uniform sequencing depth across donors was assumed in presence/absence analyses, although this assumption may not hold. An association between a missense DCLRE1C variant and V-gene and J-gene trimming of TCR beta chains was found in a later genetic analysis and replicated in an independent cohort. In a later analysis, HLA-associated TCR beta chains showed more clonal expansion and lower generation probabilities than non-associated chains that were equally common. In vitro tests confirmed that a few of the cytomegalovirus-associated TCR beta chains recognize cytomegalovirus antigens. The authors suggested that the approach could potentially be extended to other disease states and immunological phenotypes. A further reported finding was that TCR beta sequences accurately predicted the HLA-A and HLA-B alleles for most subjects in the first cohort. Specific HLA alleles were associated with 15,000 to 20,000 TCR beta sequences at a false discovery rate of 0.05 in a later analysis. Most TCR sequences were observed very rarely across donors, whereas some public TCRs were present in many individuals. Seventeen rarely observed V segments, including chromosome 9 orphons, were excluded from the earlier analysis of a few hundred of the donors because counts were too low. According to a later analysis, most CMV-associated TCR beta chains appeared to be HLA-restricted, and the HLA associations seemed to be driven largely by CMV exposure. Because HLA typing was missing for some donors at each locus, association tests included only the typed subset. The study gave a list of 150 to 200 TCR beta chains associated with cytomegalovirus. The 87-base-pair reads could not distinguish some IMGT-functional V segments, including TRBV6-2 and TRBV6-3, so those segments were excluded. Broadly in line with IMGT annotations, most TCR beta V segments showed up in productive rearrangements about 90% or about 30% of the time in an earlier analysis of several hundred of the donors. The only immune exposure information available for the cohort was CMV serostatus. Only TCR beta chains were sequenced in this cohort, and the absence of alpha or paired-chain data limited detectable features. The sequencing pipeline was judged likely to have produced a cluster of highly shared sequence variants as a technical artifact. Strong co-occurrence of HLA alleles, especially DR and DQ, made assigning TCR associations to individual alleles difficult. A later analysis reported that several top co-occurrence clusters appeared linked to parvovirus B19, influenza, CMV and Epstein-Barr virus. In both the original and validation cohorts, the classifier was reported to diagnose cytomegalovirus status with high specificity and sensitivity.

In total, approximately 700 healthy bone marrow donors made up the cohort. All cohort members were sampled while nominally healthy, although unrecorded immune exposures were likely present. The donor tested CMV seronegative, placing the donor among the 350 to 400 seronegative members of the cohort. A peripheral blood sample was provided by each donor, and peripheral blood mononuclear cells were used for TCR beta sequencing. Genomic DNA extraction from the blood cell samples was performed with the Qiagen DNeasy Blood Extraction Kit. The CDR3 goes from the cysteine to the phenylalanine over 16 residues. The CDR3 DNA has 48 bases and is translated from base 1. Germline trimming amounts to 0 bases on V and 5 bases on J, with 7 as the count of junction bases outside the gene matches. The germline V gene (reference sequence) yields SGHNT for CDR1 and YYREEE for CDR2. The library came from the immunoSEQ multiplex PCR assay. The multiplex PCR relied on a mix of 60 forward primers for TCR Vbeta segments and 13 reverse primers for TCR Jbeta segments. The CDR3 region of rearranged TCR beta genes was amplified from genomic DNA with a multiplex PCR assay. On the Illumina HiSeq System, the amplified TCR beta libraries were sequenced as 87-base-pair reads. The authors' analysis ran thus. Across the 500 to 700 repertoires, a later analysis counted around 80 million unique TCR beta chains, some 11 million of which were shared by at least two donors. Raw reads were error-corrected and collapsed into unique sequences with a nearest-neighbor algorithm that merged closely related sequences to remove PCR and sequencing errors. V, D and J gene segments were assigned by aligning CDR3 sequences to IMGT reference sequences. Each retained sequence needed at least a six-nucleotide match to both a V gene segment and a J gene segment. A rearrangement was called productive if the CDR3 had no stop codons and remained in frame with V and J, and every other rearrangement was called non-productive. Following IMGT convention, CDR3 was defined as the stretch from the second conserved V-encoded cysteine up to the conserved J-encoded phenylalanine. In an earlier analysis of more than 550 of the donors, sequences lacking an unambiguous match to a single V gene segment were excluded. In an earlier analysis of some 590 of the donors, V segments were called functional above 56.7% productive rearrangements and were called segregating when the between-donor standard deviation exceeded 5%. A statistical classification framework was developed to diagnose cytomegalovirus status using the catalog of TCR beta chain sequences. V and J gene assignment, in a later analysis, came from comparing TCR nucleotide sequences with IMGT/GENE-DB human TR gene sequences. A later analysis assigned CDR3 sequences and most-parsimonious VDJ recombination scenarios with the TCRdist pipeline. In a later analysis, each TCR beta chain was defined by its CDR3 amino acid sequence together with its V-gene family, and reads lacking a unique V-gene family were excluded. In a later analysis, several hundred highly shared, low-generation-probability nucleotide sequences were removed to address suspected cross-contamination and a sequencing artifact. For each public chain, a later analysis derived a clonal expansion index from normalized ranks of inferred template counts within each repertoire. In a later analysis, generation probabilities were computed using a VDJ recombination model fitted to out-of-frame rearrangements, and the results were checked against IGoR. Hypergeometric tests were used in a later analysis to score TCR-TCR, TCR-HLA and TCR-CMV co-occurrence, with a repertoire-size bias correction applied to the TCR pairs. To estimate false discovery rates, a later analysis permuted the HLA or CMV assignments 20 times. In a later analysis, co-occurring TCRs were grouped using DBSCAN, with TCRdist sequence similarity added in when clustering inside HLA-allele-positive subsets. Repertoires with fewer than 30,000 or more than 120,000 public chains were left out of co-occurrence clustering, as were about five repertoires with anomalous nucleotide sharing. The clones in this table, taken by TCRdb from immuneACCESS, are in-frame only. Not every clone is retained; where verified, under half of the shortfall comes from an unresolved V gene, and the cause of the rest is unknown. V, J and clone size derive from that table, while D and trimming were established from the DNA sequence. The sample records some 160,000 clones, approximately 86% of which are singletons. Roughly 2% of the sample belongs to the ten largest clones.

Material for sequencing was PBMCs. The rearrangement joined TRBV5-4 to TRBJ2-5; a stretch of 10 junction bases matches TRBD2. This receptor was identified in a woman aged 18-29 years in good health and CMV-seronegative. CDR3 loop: CASSLEAGGHGETQYF. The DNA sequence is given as TGTGCCAGCAGCTTGGAAGCGGGAGGGCACGGGGAGACCCAGTACTTC. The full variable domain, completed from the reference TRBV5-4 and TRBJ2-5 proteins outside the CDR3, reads ETGVTQSPTHLIKTRGQQVTLRCSSQSGHNTVSWYQQALGQGPQFIFQYYREEENGRGNFPPRFSGLQFPNYSSELNVNALELDDSALYLCASSLEAGGHGETQYFGPGTRLLVL.